This T cell receptor (beta chain) appears in the sequencing data of a study of blood T cell repertoires in COVID-19. Study context: PBMCs, B-cell-depleted T cells, or T cells provided the cDNA or gDNA that made up the material.

CDR3 size: 18 residues. Germline CDR1 LNHDA, CDR2 SQIVND (reference sequence). V lost 3 bases and J lost 0, with 18 bases in between. This clone was seen a single time. In the original processing: Amplification with reference gene primers provided the estimates of nucleated cell counts. This table comes from immunoSEQ multiplex PCR, and its TCRdb copy is limited to in-frame clones, with some not included. V and J calls plus clone size are reproduced from that table; the DNA served to infer D and trimming. The sample lists 310,000 or so clones; more than 85% were seen once. The sequence came from a man between 65 and 85 years old with acute or convalescent COVID-19. What was sequenced was peripheral blood. This chain links TRBV19 with TRBJ1-5; a weak D match, TRBD1 (6 bases). The CDR3 loop reads CASSIEGGPFYSNQPQHF. CDR3 nucleotides: TGTGCCAGTAGTATCGAAGGGGGTCCCTTCTATAGCAATCAGCCCCAGCATTTT.